A single sample is the source of the 2 T cell receptor beta chains below, sequenced in a study of tumor-infiltrating lymphocytes in primary liver carcinoma. They got blood RNA out of unsorted whole blood and also pulled out germline DNA. A primer matching the constant region was used to make TCR beta cDNA from 500 ng of total RNA. Sequencing libraries for TCR beta derived from three nested multiplex PCR rounds that used slightly modified ARM-PCR. TRBV1-TRBV30 forward primers paired with a C-beta reverse primer were used in the first two PCR rounds, which ran around 10 cycles each. Each CDR3 protein is one row after TCRdb ran MiXCR on the multiplex PCR reads. The sample yields about 210,000 distinct CDR3 sequences, roughly two thirds seen once. The sequenced sample was peripheral blood. All receptors derive from an older woman with primary liver carcinoma and hepatitis B virus infection.

This sequence joins TRBV11-2 and TRBJ2-1; perhaps TRBD2 as D (6 bases). The CDR3 consists of 11 residues. CDR1 and CDR2 from the germline V gene are SGHAT and FQNNGV. The V gene lost 4 bases and the J gene lost 10 bases, with 8 bases spanning the gap. Written as DNA, the CDR3 is TGTGCCAGCAGCTCTCGGGGGGAGCAGTTCTTC. Its protein product is CASSSRGEQFF.

Worth noting for this clonotype: Just one base apart from a much larger clone, this may be a read error. The chain employs TRBV28 and TRBJ1-2; D unresolved. V lost 1 base and J lost 6, with 6 bases in between. Germline V gene lookup returns CDR1 MDHEN and CDR2 SYDVKM. The CDR3 loop spans 12 amino acids. The CDR3 coding sequence is TGTGCCAGCAGTTTATATCAAGATGGCTACACCTTC. Translating it yields CASSLYQDGYTF.